The 11 T cell receptor beta chains given below trace back to one sample, sequenced in a study of cytomegalovirus exposure and HLA in healthy donors (dated by TCRdb to about 2017). The method behind the library was the immunoSEQ multiplex PCR assay. A mixture of 60 forward primers for TCR Vbeta segments and 13 reverse primers for TCR Jbeta segments was used in the multiplex PCR. Here the immuneACCESS table is served through TCRdb, limited to in-frame sequences with V and J called. Missing clones are a known gap in these copies; in checked studies unresolved V genes cover under half, and the rest lacks a known reason. The sample table lists fewer than 100,000 clones, approximately 76% of them with a count of one. Less than 9% of the sample comes from the top ten. Input material: PBMCs. The receptors come from a man aged 35 to 55 in good health and CMV-seropositive.

The rearrangement uses TRBV9 and TRBJ2-5, with TRBD2 identical over 7 bases. Germline CDR1 reads SGDLS; CDR2 reads YYNGEE. J lost 1 base, V lost 2 bases, and 5 bases had no gene match. The CDR3 contains 15 residues. The CDR3 spells CASSVHPSGQETQYF. The CDR3 DNA reads TGTGCCAGCAGCGTGCACCCTAGCGGCCAAGAGACCCAGTACTTC.

V is TRBV7-2 and J is TRBJ1-4; tentative D call: TRBD1 (6 bases). The CDR3 contains 14 residues. The germline V gene encodes CDR1 SGHTA and CDR2 FQGNSA. V gave up 5 bases and J gave up 4 bases, with 11 bases separating them. In nucleotides, the CDR3 is TGTGCCAGCAGCCGAGGGACAATTAATGAAAAACTGTTTTTT. Protein: CASSRGTINEKLFF. Complete variable domain (other parts from reference TRBV7-2 and TRBJ1-4): GAGVSQSPSNKVTEKGKDVELRCDPISGHTALYWYRQSLGQGLEFLIYFQGNSAPDKSGLPSDRFSAERTGGSVSTLTIQRTQQEDSAVYLCASSRGTINEKLFFGSGTQLSVL.

The V and J genes are TRBV5-1 and TRBJ2-2; the match to TRBD1 covers 11 bases. CDR1 is SGHRS, CDR2 YFSETQ, per germline. The CDR3 sequence is 15 residues long. V shed 7 bases, J shed 7 bases, and the junction held 9 bases outside the gene matches. In nucleotides, the CDR3 is TGCGCCAGCGCAGTTGGGACAGGGGGGATCGGGGAGCTGTTTTTT. Amino acid sequence: CASAVGTGGIGELFF.

A remark on this clone: One end of the junction fails to match germline, which may point to a read error. V and J are TRBV13 and TRBJ2-7; 7 bases are shared with TRBD2. This CDR3 is 14 amino acids long. CDR1 and CDR2 from the germline V gene are PRHDT and FYEKMQ (reference sequence). The DNA of the CDR3 is TGTGCCAGCAGCTCCGGACTAGAGGTCCACGAGCAGCACTTC. Translation: CASSSGLEVHEQHF.

The chain joins TRBV28 to TRBJ1-5; D remains unclear. Germline CDR1 reads MDHEN; CDR2 reads SYDVKM. The CDR3 consists of 15 residues. The V end was cut by 4 bases, the J end by 4 bases, with 14 bases between. CDR3 in amino acids: CASSSESGGNQPQHF. CDR3 nucleotide sequence: TGTGCCAGCAGTTCCGAATCAGGAGGAAATCAGCCCCAGCATTTT.

V is TRBV5-1 and J is TRBJ2-3; D uncertain. Looked up from germline, CDR1 is SGHRS and CDR2 is YFSETQ. This CDR3 has 15 residues. Deletions cut 2 bases from V and 2 bases from J, with 12 bases between. In nucleotides, the CDR3 is TGCGCCAGCAGCTTCGGTAACTCGATCACAGATACGCAGTATTTT. Translation: CASSFGNSITDTQYF.

The V call is TRBV6-4, the J call TRBJ2-1; 12 bases are a match to TRBD2. From germline, CDR1 is MRHNA and CDR2 SNTAGT. V was clipped by 3 bases and J by 10 bases; unmatched bases: 7. The CDR3 is 15 amino acids. This CDR3 is CASSETSGSVGEQFF. The DNA of the CDR3 is TGTGCCAGCAGTGAGACTAGCGGGAGTGTAGGGGAGCAGTTCTTC.

This clone was seen a few times. The rearrangement uses TRBV6-5 and TRBJ1-4; D gene ambiguous. Trimming stripped 2 bases from V and 0 bases from J, with 4 bases between. The CDR3 consists of 14 residues. CDR1 is MNHEY, CDR2 SVGAGI, per germline. CDR3 sequence: CASSYISTNEKLFF. In DNA form, the CDR3 reads TGTGCCAGCAGTTACATATCAACTAATGAAAAACTGTTTTTT.

The genes are TRBV11-2 and TRBJ1-2, with D hard to call. Trimming cost V 5 bases and J 0 bases, with 10 bases left between them. Germline CDR1 reads SGHAT; CDR2 reads FQNNGV. The CDR3 consists of 14 residues. This chain's CDR3 is CASSPMLANYGYTF. The CDR3 bases are TGTGCCAGCAGCCCCATGTTAGCTAACTATGGCTACACCTTC.

V gene TRBV4-2 combines with J gene TRBJ1-3; D is perhaps TRBD1 (5 bases). The V end lost 3 bases, the J end lost 8 bases, and 23 bases lay between the germline ends. Germline V gene data show CDR1 as LGHNA and CDR2 as YNFKEQ. This CDR3 has 17 residues. This CDR3 is CASSQASRGAGRDTIYF. The CDR3 region has the DNA TGTGCCAGCAGCCAGGCCTCACGTGGGGCAGGGAGGGACACCATATATTTT.

This clone was seen just once. V and J are TRBV10-3 and TRBJ1-5; TRBD1 agrees at 7 bases. The CDR3 is 15 residues long. Trimming cost V 6 bases and J 0 bases; bases outside gene matches: 5. Germline V gene data show CDR1 as ENHRY and CDR2 as SYGVKD. In DNA, the CDR3 is TGTGCCATCAGGGGAACAGGGGATAGCAATCAGCCCCAGCATTTT. This translates into CAIRGTGDSNQPQHF.